This TCR beta chain was observed in a study of breast tumors, draining lymph nodes, adjacent tissues. Study-level results: Luminal-like breast cancer showed significantly higher tumor–nontumor repertoire similarity than basal-like. Tumor TCR diversity was below lymph nodes but above nontumor tissue. Most tumor T cells seemingly derive from lymph node, then expand in tumor.

This clonotype was counted at least ten times. What it binds is not known. The V gene lost 4 bases and the J gene lost 1 base, with 14 bases spanning the gap. The CDR3 loop spans 15 amino acids. Germline values: CDR1 SGHDT, CDR2 YYEEEE. MiXCR, run by TCRdb on the multiplex PCR reads, gives a single entry per CDR3 protein. The data contain approximately 150,000 distinct CDR3 sequences, over 25% of them singletons. Samples came from axillary lymph nodes draining the breast cancer. Material: axillary lymph node tissue. This receptor was taken from a female donor with breast cancer. Some clones in this sample may be carry-over from other donors' samples. This sequence joins TRBV5-6 and TRBJ1-2, with D possibly TRBD1 on 6 matching bases. The CDR3 spells CASSGGHFFNYGYTF. The CDR3 DNA reads as TGTGCCAGCAGCGGGGGACACTTTTTTAACTATGGCTACACCTTC.